This is a list of T cell receptor beta chains from one sample in a study of T cell responses to AZD1222 COVID-19 vaccine. TCRdb keeps only in-frame clones here, not all; method: immunoSEQ multiplex PCR. The table has over 130,000 clones, 80% to 95% seen once. The sequenced sample was peripheral blood, obtained on day 0 of AZD1222 vaccination. The source of these receptors is an adult in good health. Both conserved end residues are part of each CDR3. Each record gives: J gene, V gene, CDR3 protein.

TRBJ2-7 | TRBV7-9 | CASSLTAPYEQYF
TRBJ2-5 | TRBV4-1 | CASSQVLALQQETQYF
TRBJ2-7 | TRBV5-1 | CASSLGTGYEQYF
TRBJ2-3 | TRBV6-5 | CASIKSQSPTDTQYF
TRBJ1-6 | TRBV7-9 | CASSLFADSLHF
TRBJ1-6 | TRBV5-1 | CASSGGRGNSPLHF
TRBJ1-4 | TRBV3-1/TRBV3-2 | CASSLPKQGRFNEKLFF
TRBJ1-5 | TRBV5-4 | CASSLAPREPQHF
TRBJ2-1 | TRBV10-3 | CAISGGDSYNEQFF
TRBJ2-7 | TRBV12-3/TRBV12-4 | CASSQGMYEQYF
TRBJ2-3 | TRBV7-8 | CASSPLGGETDTQYF
TRBJ2-1 | TRBV27 | CASSLSTLAGGTYNEQFF
TRBJ2-2 | TRBV5-1 | CASSLEGGIGELFF
TRBJ2-5 | TRBV29-1 | CSVDSGGQETQYF
TRBJ1-1 | TRBV5-1 | CASWDSQNTEAFF
TRBJ1-2 | TRBV6-4 | CASSNRQGAGGYTF
TRBJ1-5 | TRBV6-5 | CASRQGMNQPQHF
TRBJ2-1 | TRBV11-3 | CASSQGGGSYNEQFF
TRBJ2-3 | TRBV5-6 | CASSPSTVTDTQYF
TRBJ2-1 | TRBV9 | CASSVGGYSGTRDEQFF
TRBJ2-7 | TRBV27 | CASSLRTSSYEQYF
TRBJ1-1 | TRBV6-5 | CASNRRNMNTEAFF
TRBJ2-7 | TRBV6-5 | CASSYSFGFSEQYF
TRBJ1-1 | TRBV2 | CASSDGIGTEAFF
TRBJ2-7 | TRBV19 | CASSIVGSSSYEQYF
TRBJ1-5 | TRBV5-1 | CASSEQGNQPQHF
TRBJ2-4 | TRBV4-1 | CASSQHPESNRLAKNIQYF
TRBJ2-6 | TRBV5-1 | CASSLAPMSTVTSSGANVLTF
TRBJ2-1 | TRBV11-2 | CASSRVAGVGNEQFF
TRBJ1-6 | TRBV5-5 | CASSLATGRSRGKSPLHF
TRBJ1-1 | TRBV28 | CASGESMNTEAFF
TRBJ1-2 | TRBV4-1 | CASSQEGFGGLYGYTF
TRBJ1-5 | TRBV2 | CASTSEGNQPQHF
TRBJ1-1 | TRBV4-1 | CASSQDLFNPGEAFF
TRBJ1-2 | TRBV13 | CASSLRCRVSGGYTF
TRBJ2-2 | TRBV6-5 | CASGPGLGNTGELFF
TRBJ1-1 | TRBV7-8 | CASSRSQNTEAFF
TRBJ2-1 | TRBV27 | CASSPRPGAHNEQFF
TRBJ1-6 | TRBV19 | CASTGTGAAMGISPLHF
TRBJ2-7 | TRBV12-3/TRBV12-4 | CASSSLPEQYF